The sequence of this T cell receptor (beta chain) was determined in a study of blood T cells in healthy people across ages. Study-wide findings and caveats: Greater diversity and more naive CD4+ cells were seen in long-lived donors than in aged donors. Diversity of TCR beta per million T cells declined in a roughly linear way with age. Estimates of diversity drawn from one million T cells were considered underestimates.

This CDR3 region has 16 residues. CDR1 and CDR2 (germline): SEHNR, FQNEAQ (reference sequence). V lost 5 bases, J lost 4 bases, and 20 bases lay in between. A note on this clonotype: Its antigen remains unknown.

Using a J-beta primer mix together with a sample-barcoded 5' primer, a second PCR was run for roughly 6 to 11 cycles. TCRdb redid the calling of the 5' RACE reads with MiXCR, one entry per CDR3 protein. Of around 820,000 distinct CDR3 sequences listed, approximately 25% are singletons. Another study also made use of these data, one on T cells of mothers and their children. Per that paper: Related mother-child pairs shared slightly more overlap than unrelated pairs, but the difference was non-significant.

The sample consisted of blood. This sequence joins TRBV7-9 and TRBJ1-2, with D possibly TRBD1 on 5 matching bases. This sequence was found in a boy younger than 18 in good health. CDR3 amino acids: CASSRVRDGELYGYTF. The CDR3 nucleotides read TGTGCCAGCAGCCGGGTTCGGGACGGAGAACTCTATGGCTACACCTTC. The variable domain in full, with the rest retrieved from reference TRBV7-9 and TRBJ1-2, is DTGVSQNPRHKITKRGQNVTFRCDPISEHNRLYWYRQTLGQGPEFLTYFQNEAQLEKSRLLSDRFSAERPKGSFSTLEIQRTEQGDSAMYLCASSRVRDGELYGYTFGSGTRLTVV.